This T cell receptor (beta chain) is from a study of STAT5B mutations in CD4+ large granular lymphocyte leukemia. Remarks on this clone: Its specificity is unknown.

Whole-study findings and limits: TRBV06-family usage was enriched in top patient clones (8/27) versus controls (2/35). Main leukemic clonotypes were patient-specific, but around 25% appeared at low frequency elsewhere. Without putative leukemic clones, patient CD4-sorted repertoires remained more clonal than healthy CD4+ repertoires.

The CDR3 is made up of 14 amino acids. Trimming removed 5 bases from V and 4 bases from J; junction bases left unmatched: 4. The germline gives CDR1 MDHEN, CDR2 SYDVKM. Under the authors' procedure: The detection floor for productive clonotype frequency was 2.59 x 10-5. Produced via immunoSEQ multiplex PCR; TCRdb's table is partial and in-frame only. V, J and clone size reflect that table, while D and trimming were determined from the DNA. The data contain around 20,000 clones, about four fifths of them singletons. The V gene is TRBV28, the J gene TRBJ2-5, with 10 bases aligning to TRBD2. What was sequenced was CD4+ T cells from blood buffy coats. The TCR sequence derives from a human donor in good health. CDR3 in amino acids: CASSALAGAETQYF. The CDR3 coding sequence is TGTGCCAGCAGTGCTCTAGCGGGAGCAGAGACCCAGTACTTC.